A single sample is the source of the 20 T cell receptor beta chains below, sequenced in a study of T cells after yellow fever vaccination. TCRdb reprocessed the 5' RACE reads via MiXCR and lists one record per CDR3 protein. This sample has 150,000 to 200,000 distinct CDR3 sequences, with roughly 6.2% found just once. Material: CD4+ T cells sorted from PBMCs, obtained on the day of the first yellow fever vaccination. Receptor source: a man between 18 and 29 years old who received the YFV17D yellow fever vaccine.

This clonotype was detected only a few times. The chain employs TRBV5-4 and TRBJ2-3; possible D gene TRBD1, 6 bases. Trimming took off 1 base at V and 1 base at J, with 13 bases between the two ends. The CDR3 runs to 16 residues. Germline assignment: CDR1 SGHNT and CDR2 YYREEE (reference sequence). The CDR3 here is CASSLFGRGRTDTQYF. In DNA, the CDR3 is TGTGCCAGCAGCTTGTTTGGCAGGGGACGCACAGATACGCAGTATTTT.

This clonotype was seen at least ten times. This chain uses TRBV3-1 with TRBJ2-4, with 8 bases lining up with TRBD1. In germline, CDR1 is LGHDT, CDR2 YNNKEL (reference sequence). CDR3 size: 14 residues. Trimming at V came to 5 bases and at J to 9 bases, leaving 9 bases not matched to a gene. The CDR3 is CASSARTGIAIQYF. CDR3 DNA: TGTGCCAGCAGCGCTAGGACAGGGATAGCCATTCAGTACTTC.

Only a few counts were recorded for this clonotype. This sequence joins TRBV11-3 and TRBJ2-3, with no clear D. The CDR3 totals 14 residues. The germline gives CDR1 SGHNT, CDR2 YENEEA. Trimming took 5 bases from V and 1 from J, leaving 10 bases between them. The DNA for the CDR3 is TGTGCCAGCAGCCCCCCGGATGGCACAGATACGCAGTATTTT. It is translated as CASSPPDGTDTQYF.

This clonotype was detected ten times or more. The gene calls are TRBV7-3 and TRBJ1-1; no clear D gene. CDR1 is SGHTA and CDR2 is FQGTGA in the germline V gene. The CDR3 length is 13 residues. V was cut by 6 bases and J by 5 bases, with 13 bases left in between. CDR3 in DNA: TGTGCCAGCAGTTCCGGTGGGTTGACTGAAGCTTTCTTT. Translating it yields CASSSGGLTEAFF.

This clonotype was picked up many times. The chain links TRBV7-3 to TRBJ2-1; perhaps TRBD1 as D (5 bases). CDR1 and CDR2 (germline): SGHTA, FQGTGA. Trimming left V 5 bases short and J 5 bases short, with 19 bases between. The CDR3 covers 16 residues. CDR3 in DNA: TGTGCCAGCAGCCTGCGACAGCCAGAAGGGGACAATGAGCAGTTCTTC. This gives the protein CASSLRQPEGDNEQFF.

This clonotype has at least ten counts. The rearrangement joins TRBV12-3 or TRBV12-4 to TRBJ1-1; D not certain. The CDR3 is made up of 15 amino acids. V was pared by 3 bases and J by 3 bases, with 14 bases between. CDR3 loop: CASSFSGGYYTEAFF. The CDR3 region has the DNA TGTGCCAGCAGTTTTTCTGGAGGCTATTACACTGAAGCTTTCTTT.

This clonotype was detected many times. The V and J genes are TRBV5-1 and TRBJ2-3, with no clear D. CDR3 length: 13 residues. V lost 0 bases, J lost 10 bases, and 12 bases lay in between. CDR1 is SGHRS, CDR2 YFSETQ, per germline. CDR3 loop: CASSLVSTAPQYF. In nucleotides, the CDR3 is TGCGCCAGCAGCTTGGTATCTACCGCTCCGCAGTATTTT.

This clonotype showed up just a few times. J is TRBJ1-2 and V is TRBV23-1, with a weak D call TRBD1 (6 bases). TRBV23-1 is an ORF, with its function uncertain. The CDR3 extends over 16 amino acids. V gave up 2 bases and J gave up 4 bases, with 17 bases separating them. The CDR3: CASSQGTAGGTYGYTF. The CDR3 DNA reads as TGCGCCAGCAGTCAAGGGACGGCCGGGGGCACCTATGGCTACACCTTC.

This clonotype was observed a handful of times. The rearrangement uses TRBV20-1 and TRBJ1-2; no firm D call. V was pared by 6 bases and J by 8 bases, with 16 bases between. CDR3 length: 12 residues. Germline V gene sequence: CDR1 DFQATT, CDR2 SNEGSKA (reference sequence). As DNA, the CDR3 is TGCAGTGCCTCGGACCCCATCGGGGGCTACACCTTC. This gives the protein CSASDPIGGYTF.

This clonotype was recorded a few times. The chain combines TRBV7-3 with TRBJ2-3; no clear D. The germline CDR1 and CDR2 sequences are SGHTA and FQGTGA. The V end was cut by 8 bases, the J end by 2 bases, with 8 bases between. The CDR3 is made up of 12 amino acids. CDR3 in DNA: TGTGCCAGCGCCCCTAACACAGATACGCAGTATTTT. Amino acids: CASAPNTDTQYF.

This clonotype was seen repeatedly, ten times or more. The CDR3 loop reads CASSTAGPNEQFF. The DNA for the CDR3 is TGTGCCAGCAGCACAGCGGGGCCCAATGAGCAGTTCTTC. This chain connects TRBV7-2 to TRBJ2-1, with 7 bases identical to TRBD2. Trimming cost V 5 bases and J 6 bases; bases outside gene matches: 4. CDR1 and CDR2 (germline): SGHTA, FQGNSA. This CDR3 has 13 residues. The full variable domain, with the rest looked up from reference TRBV7-2 and TRBJ2-1, is GAGVSQSPSNKVTEKGKDVELRCDPISGHTALYWYRQSLGQGLEFLIYFQGNSAPDKSGLPSDRFSAERTGGSVSTLTIQRTQQEDSAVYLCASSTAGPNEQFFGPGTRLTVL.

Many counts were recorded for this clonotype. V usage is TRBV4-3 and J usage is TRBJ2-2; D may correspond to TRBD1 or TRBD2 (5 bases each). The CDR3 length is 18 residues. In germline, CDR1 is LGHNA, CDR2 YSLEER. The V end was cut by 0 bases, the J end by 0 bases, with 14 bases between. DNA of the CDR3: TGCGCCAGCAGCCAAGAAGGAATCGGGGCCACGAACACCGGGGAGCTGTTTTTT. Its protein is CASSQEGIGATNTGELFF.

The V and J genes are TRBV16 and TRBJ2-3; D may be TRBD1 (5 bases). The length of the CDR3 is 16 residues. The V gene's germline CDR1 is KGHSY and CDR2 FQNENV. V was shortened by 0 bases and J by 1 base, with 11 bases between the two germline ends. DNA for the CDR3: TGTGCCAGCAGCCAATCAGCAGGGCGCCGCACAGATACGCAGTATTTT. This sequence encodes CASSQSAGRRTDTQYF.

This clonotype has ten or more counts. The V gene is TRBV20-1, the J gene TRBJ2-5; 9 nucleotides align to TRBD2. The germline gives CDR1 DFQATT, CDR2 SNEGSKA (reference sequence). The CDR3 sequence is 15 residues long. The junction had 9 bases not matched to a gene; V was cut back by 3 bases and J by 4 bases. In DNA form, the CDR3 reads TGCAGTGCTAGCGCCCCTAGCGGGGATAGAGAGACCCAGTACTTC. Translation: CSASAPSGDRETQYF.

This clonotype has ten or more counts. The V call is TRBV7-2, the J call TRBJ2-1, with 7 bases that match TRBD1. Trimming cost V 8 bases and J 4 bases; bases outside gene matches: 8. Per germline, CDR1 SGHTA and CDR2 FQGNSA. There are 14 residues in the CDR3. This CDR3 reads CASQTGTAYNEQFF. CDR3 in DNA: TGTGCCAGCCAAACCGGGACAGCTTACAATGAGCAGTTCTTC. The full variable domain, completed using reference TRBV7-2 and TRBJ2-1, is GAGVSQSPSNKVTEKGKDVELRCDPISGHTALYWYRQSLGQGLEFLIYFQGNSAPDKSGLPSDRFSAERTGGSVSTLTIQRTQQEDSAVYLCASQTGTAYNEQFFGPGTRLTVL.

This clonotype was seen ten or more times. This chain links TRBV2 with TRBJ2-2; the D call may be TRBD1 or TRBD2 (6 bases each). Trimming removed 4 bases from V and 6 bases from J, with 18 bases in between. The CDR3 runs to 16 residues. CDR1 is SNHLY, CDR2 FYNNEI, per germline. The CDR3 loop is CASSVWTAGRAGELFF. The CDR3 bases are TGTGCCAGCAGTGTATGGACAGCGGGCCGCGCCGGGGAGCTGTTTTTT.

The chain has TRBV7-2 and TRBJ2-1; no clear D. The CDR3 totals 13 residues. Per germline, CDR1 SGHTA and CDR2 FQGNSA. V lost 5 bases, J lost 5 bases, and 10 bases lay in between. The CDR3 loop is CASSIWVDNEQFF. The CDR3 nucleotides read TGTGCCAGCAGCATATGGGTCGACAATGAGCAGTTCTTC.

Many counts were recorded for this clonotype. The rearrangement joins TRBV6-1 to TRBJ2-5, with TRBD2 identical over 8 bases. CDR1 and CDR2 from the germline V gene are MNHNS and SASEGT. Unmatched junction bases numbered 12, after V lost 4 bases and J lost 5 bases. The CDR3 contains 16 residues. DNA of the CDR3: TGTGCCAGCAGTGGCCCCGGGACTAGGGATGGGGAGACCCAGTACTTC. This gives the protein CASSGPGTRDGETQYF.

In its sample, this clonotype was seen many times. The chain is built from TRBV5-1 and TRBJ2-1; 7 bases line up with TRBD1. Per germline, CDR1 SGHRS and CDR2 YFSETQ. This CDR3 is built from 13 residues. V gave up 5 bases and J gave up 9 bases; unmatched junction bases: 8. CDR3 DNA sequence: TGCGCCAGCAGTACCGGGCCAGGGGGTGAGCAGTTCTTC. Protein sequence: CASSTGPGGEQFF. Drawing the rest from reference TRBV5-1 and TRBJ2-1, the complete variable domain is KAGVTQTPRYLIKTRGQQVTLSCSPISGHRSVSWYQQTPGQGLQFLFEYFSETQRNKGNFPGRFSGRQFSNSRSEMNVSTLELGDSALYLCASSTGPGGEQFFGPGTRLTVL.

This clonotype was seen only a few times. This sequence joins TRBV9 and TRBJ2-5, with D perhaps TRBD1 (5 bases). Germline CDR1 is SGDLS and CDR2 is YYNGEE. The V and J ends lost 1 base and 5 bases respectively, with 18 bases between them. The CDR3 is 16 amino acids. CDR3 residues: CASSVTPRETRETQYF. Written as DNA, the CDR3 is TGTGCCAGCAGCGTAACCCCCAGGGAAACGAGGGAGACCCAGTACTTC.